The 20 T cell receptor beta chains below all came from one sample that was sequenced in a study of cytomegalovirus exposure and HLA in healthy donors. PCR amplification relied on 60 Vbeta primers (plus 13 Jbeta primers). Repertoires were generated with immunoSEQ multiplex PCR, while TCRdb's copy carries only in-frame clones and drops some. The sample includes about 170,000 clones, approximately 70% of them seen just once. Sample: PBMCs. Source of these receptors: a man aged 40-50 years in good health and CMV-seropositive.

The chain is built from TRBV7-2 and TRBJ2-7; D is unresolved. CDR3 length equals 15 residues. V lost 2 bases and J lost 3, with 14 bases in between. Germline-derived CDR1 and CDR2 are SGHTA and FQGNSA. CDR3 in DNA: TGTGCCAGCAGCTTAAACGGCCCCAGGAACTACGAGCAGTACTTC. This sequence encodes CASSLNGPRNYEQYF.

This chain links TRBV7-2 with TRBJ1-2; TRBD1 matches at 7 bases. CDR1 is SGHTA and CDR2 is FQGNSA in the germline V gene. This CDR3 region has 14 residues. J gave up 7 bases and V 5 bases, and 10 bases lay outside the gene matches. CDR3 loop: CASSPYTGVRGYTF. The DNA of the CDR3 is TGTGCCAGCAGCCCATATACAGGGGTACGTGGCTACACCTTC. The full variable domain, its missing parts supplied by reference TRBV7-2 and TRBJ1-2, is GAGVSQSPSNKVTEKGKDVELRCDPISGHTALYWYRQSLGQGLEFLIYFQGNSAPDKSGLPSDRFSAERTGGSVSTLTIQRTQQEDSAVYLCASSPYTGVRGYTFGSGTRLTVV.

V is TRBV9 and J is TRBJ1-5; D gene unclear. Germline V lookup: CDR1 SGDLS, CDR2 YYNGEE. Trimming removed 4 bases from V and 0 bases from J, with 23 bases in between. This CDR3 spans 19 amino acids. The CDR3 nucleotides read TGTGCCAGCAGCACACTCTATCCCGAGGGCCAATATAGCAATCAGCCCCAGCATTTT. Translation gives CASSTLYPEGQYSNQPQHF.

The chain recombines TRBV10-3 with TRBJ2-5, with D unresolved. The CDR3 is made up of 12 amino acids. V was pared by 3 bases and J by 2 bases, with 4 bases between. Germline CDR1 is ENHRY and CDR2 is SYGVKD. The CDR3 spells CAISDIQETQYF. As DNA, the CDR3 is TGTGCCATCAGTGATATACAAGAGACCCAGTACTTC.

The V call is TRBV27, the J call TRBJ2-7; 10 nucleotides align to TRBD1. The CDR3 runs 14 residues. Germline lookup yields CDR1 MNHEY and CDR2 SMNVEV (reference sequence). Trimming took 4 bases from V and 6 from J; bases not matched to a gene: 6. CDR3 bases: TGTGCCAGCAGTTCTGGACAGGGGGTCTCCGAGCAGTACTTC. Translating it yields CASSSGQGVSEQYF.

The V call is TRBV19, the J call TRBJ2-2, with a weak D call TRBD2 (5 bases). The CDR3 contains 14 residues. V lost 5 bases to trimming and J lost 5 bases, with 12 bases between them. Germline CDR1 is LNHDA and CDR2 is SQIVND (reference sequence). The CDR3 is CASSSGSFTGELFF. The CDR3 DNA is TGTGCCAGTAGTTCGGGGAGCTTTACCGGGGAGCTGTTTTTT.

J is TRBJ2-7 and V is TRBV4-1; 7 nucleotides align to TRBD2. The CDR3 covers 16 residues. CDR1 MGHRA and CDR2 YSYEKL come from the germline V gene. Unmatched junction bases numbered 6, after V lost 1 base and J lost 0 bases. The CDR3 reads CASSQVGGASSYEQYF. CDR3 nucleotide sequence: TGCGCCAGCAGCCAAGTGGGAGGGGCGTCCTCCTACGAGCAGTACTTC.

This rearrangement joins TRBV5-1 to TRBJ1-2; 8 nucleotides line up with TRBD1. Looked up from germline, CDR1 is SGHRS and CDR2 is YFSETQ. There are 15 residues in the CDR3. Trimming removed 6 bases from V and 7 bases from J; junction bases left unmatched: 14. CDR3 loop: CASTLDPGQACGYTF. CDR3 sequence (DNA): TGCGCCAGCACCTTAGACCCGGGACAGGCATGTGGCTACACCTTC.

The chain links TRBV6-6 to TRBJ2-2; 7 positions match TRBD1. Germline-derived CDR1 and CDR2 are MNHNY and SVGAGI (reference sequence). Unmatched junction bases numbered 7, after V lost 5 bases and J lost 4 bases. The CDR3 has 15 amino acids. This chain's CDR3 is CASSTRQGATGELFF. Written as DNA, the CDR3 is TGTGCCAGCAGTACTCGACAGGGTGCCACCGGGGAGCTGTTTTTT.

The rearrangement joins TRBV7-9 to TRBJ2-5, with 13 bases fitting TRBD2. The V gene's germline CDR1 is SEHNR and CDR2 FQNEAQ (reference sequence). The CDR3 has 17 residues. The junction had 7 bases not matched to a gene; V was cut back by 4 bases and J by 2 bases. The CDR3: CASSSSGLAGLQETQYF. In nucleotides, the CDR3 is TGTGCCAGCAGCTCATCGGGACTAGCGGGGCTTCAAGAGACCCAGTACTTC.

This clone showed up just once. The chain employs TRBV15 and TRBJ2-7; 9 bases are a match to TRBD1. Germline V gene sequence: CDR1 LNHNV, CDR2 YYDKDF (reference sequence). After removal of 4 bases from V and 3 bases from J, the junction contained 4 bases not matched to a gene. The CDR3 spans 14 residues. The CDR3 DNA reads TGTGCCACCAGCAAGTTGGACAGGGGCTACGAGCAGTACTTC. This codes for CATSKLDRGYEQYF.

The chain combines TRBV7-2 with TRBJ2-7; possibly TRBD1 for D (5 bases). There are 12 residues in the CDR3. V lost 1 base, J lost 7 bases, and 8 bases lay in between. The germline gives CDR1 SGHTA, CDR2 FQGNSA. The CDR3 nucleotides are TGTGCCAGCAGCTTAGTACAGGCTGAGCAGTACTTC. Its translation: CASSLVQAEQYF.

This clone was found a few times. This sequence may be a read error, since a much larger clone differs from it by one base. V and J are TRBV7-3 and TRBJ1-1; no firm D call. Trimming pared 2 bases from V and 1 base from J, leaving 5 bases between. The CDR3 loop spans 13 amino acids. Germline assignment: CDR1 SGHTA and CDR2 FQGTGA. The CDR3 DNA sequence: TGTGCCAGCAGCTTAGTCCAGAACACTGAAGCTTTCTTT. This sequence encodes CASSLVQNTEAFF.

This clone showed up just a few times. The same CDR3 also results from other DNA sequences found in this sample. The gene calls are TRBV7-8 and TRBJ1-1; the match to TRBD1 covers 9 bases. The CDR3 sequence is 15 residues long. CDR1 and CDR2 (germline): SGHVS, FQNEAQ. V shed 1 base, J shed 4 bases, and the junction held 4 bases outside the gene matches. CDR3 protein: CASSLGTGGGTEAFF. The CDR3 nucleotides are TGTGCCAGCAGCTTAGGAACAGGGGGCGGCACTGAAGCTTTCTTT.

About this clone itself: The junction departs from the called germline gene at one end, perhaps through a read error. The rearrangement links TRBV7-9 to TRBJ1-6; 10 bases agree with TRBD1. The CDR3 is made up of 16 amino acids. Germline values: CDR1 SEHNR, CDR2 FQNEAQ (reference sequence). The CDR3 is CSSSSLGQGEGSPLHF. CDR3 coding DNA: TGTTCCAGCAGCTCACTAGGACAGGGGGAAGGATCACCCCTCCACTTT.

The rearrangement links TRBV5-1 to TRBJ2-7; the match to TRBD1 covers 8 bases. The CDR3 has 15 amino acids. Germline V gene sequence: CDR1 SGHRS, CDR2 YFSETQ. Trimming took 3 bases from V and 1 from J; bases not matched to a gene: 6. CDR3 in DNA: TGCGCCAGCAGCTCGACAGGGGCCCAGTCCTACGAGCAGTACTTC. It translates to CASSSTGAQSYEQYF.

The rearrangement links TRBV9 to TRBJ2-5, with 7 bases that match TRBD1. CDR1 is SGDLS, CDR2 YYNGEE, per germline. The V segment lost 4 bases and the J segment 5 bases; nucleotides outside the gene matches: 8. CDR3 length: 14 amino acids. DNA of the CDR3: TGTGCCAGCAGCTTACCGGGACAGATGGAGACCCAGTACTTC. Translation: CASSLPGQMETQYF.

V is TRBV4-1 and J is TRBJ2-1; TRBD2 matches at 7 bases. Germline V gene lookup returns CDR1 MGHRA and CDR2 YSYEKL. The CDR3 is 15 residues long. With V trimmed by 0 bases and J by 4 bases, 3 bases remained unmatched. CDR3 loop: CASSQEFGGYNEQFF. Here the CDR3 DNA reads TGCGCCAGCAGCCAAGAATTCGGGGGGTACAATGAGCAGTTCTTC.

V is TRBV13 and J is TRBJ2-5; 9 bases are shared with TRBD2. This CDR3 has 19 amino acids. Germline CDR1 PRHDT, CDR2 FYEKMQ (reference sequence). With V trimmed by 5 bases and J by 1 base, 17 bases remained unmatched. The CDR3 spells CASSRLGLAGSRIQETQYF. CDR3 nucleotides: TGTGCCAGCAGCCGCTTGGGTCTAGCGGGGAGCCGTATCCAAGAGACCCAGTACTTC.

This clone was seen once. This chain connects TRBV5-4 to TRBJ2-1; D is perhaps TRBD2 (5 bases). The CDR3 has 14 amino acids. Trimming shortened V by 2 bases and J by 0 bases, and 6 bases separated the two germline ends. CDR1 and CDR2 (germline): SGHNT, YYREEE (reference sequence). The DNA of the CDR3 is TGTGCCAGCAGCTTACGGGGCTCCTACAATGAGCAGTTCTTC. Translation gives CASSLRGSYNEQFF.